The 21 T cell receptor beta chains given below trace back to one sample, sequenced in a study of blood T cell repertoires in COVID-19 (dated by TCRdb to the early 2020s). Library prep was done by the immunoSEQ multiplex PCR assay. What TCRdb holds here is the immuneACCESS table cut down to in-frame rearrangements. Part of the clones is not present; checked against another copy, under half of the missing clones reflect an unresolved V gene, and the others are unexplained. This sample comprises 650,000 to 800,000 clones, approximately 90% of them detected only once. The ten largest account for over 0.2% of the sample. The sample was peripheral blood. These receptors were collected from a woman younger than 35 with acute or convalescent COVID-19.

Regarding this clone: The sample contains more than one DNA sequence encoding this CDR3. This chain joins TRBV30 and TRBJ2-3; D remains ambiguous. This CDR3 contains 12 residues. The V gene's germline CDR1 is GTSNPN and CDR2 SVGIG (reference sequence). V shed 4 bases and J shed 0 bases, with 5 bases lying between them. The CDR3 is CAWTGSTDTQYF. The CDR3 DNA reads TGTGCCTGGACAGGCAGCACAGATACGCAGTATTTT. Full variable domain (rest looked up from reference TRBV30 and TRBJ2-3): SQTIHQWPATLVQPVGSPLSLECTVEGTSNPNLYWYRQAAGRGLQLLFYSVGIGQISSEVPQNLSASRPQDRQFILSSKKLLLSDSGFYLCAWTGSTDTQYFGPGTRLTVL.

This chain connects TRBV3-1 (or the pseudogene TRBV3-2) to TRBJ1-2, with D uncertain. This CDR3 is built from 13 residues. CDR1 is LGHDT, CDR2 YNNKEL, per germline (reference sequence). V was shortened by 1 base and J by 7 bases, with 10 bases between the two germline ends. The CDR3: CASSQAPERGYTF. The CDR3 DNA is TGTGCCAGCAGCCAAGCCCCGGAGCGTGGCTACACCTTC.

The gene calls are TRBV9 and TRBJ1-3; 9 bases are shared with TRBD1. The CDR3 contains 17 residues. Germline V lookup: CDR1 SGDLS, CDR2 YYNGEE. V lost 3 bases and J lost 3; bases outside the gene matches: 10. The CDR3 sequence: CASSGTPGQGFGNTIYF. The CDR3, as DNA: TGTGCCAGCAGCGGAACACCGGGACAGGGCTTTGGAAACACCATATATTTT.

V and J are TRBV18 and TRBJ1-4; no clear D gene. The CDR3 is made up of 14 amino acids. Germline CDR1 is KGHSH and CDR2 is LQKENI. With 4 bases removed from V and 0 bases from J, the gap between germline ends came to 6 bases. CDR3 in amino acids: CASSLLATNEKLFF. In nucleotides, the CDR3 is TGTGCCAGCTCACTCCTTGCAACTAATGAAAAACTGTTTTTT. Combining the CDR3 with reference TRBV18 and TRBJ1-4 gives the whole variable domain NAGVMQNPRHLVRRRGQEARLRCSPMKGHSHVYWYRQLPEEGLKFMVYLQKENIIDESGMPKERFSAEFPKEGPSILRIQQVVRGDSAAYFCASSLLATNEKLFFGSGTQLSVL.

The V call is TRBV19, the J call TRBJ1-6; D gene uncertain. The CDR3 runs to 12 residues. V lost 1 base and J 7 bases, leaving 2 bases between the germline ends. Germline loops: CDR1 LNHDA, CDR2 SQIVND (reference sequence). Written as DNA, the CDR3 is TGTGCCAGTAGTATAGCAAATTCACCCCTCCACTTT. It is translated as CASSIANSPLHF.

This clone appeared once. This chain uses TRBV4-3 with TRBJ2-7; 8 positions match TRBD1. Germline loops: CDR1 LGHNA, CDR2 YSLEER. The CDR3 spans 15 residues. The junction had 8 bases not matched to a gene; V was cut back by 6 bases and J by 1 base. CDR3 region: CASSPGTGLSYEQYF. For the CDR3, the DNA is TGCGCCAGCAGTCCGGGGACAGGACTGTCCTACGAGCAGTACTTC.

The gene calls are TRBV3-1 (or the pseudogene TRBV3-2) and TRBJ2-7, with D perhaps TRBD1 (5 bases). Trimming stripped 1 base from V and 4 bases from J, with 14 bases between. The CDR3 is 15 residues long. Germline V gene lookup returns CDR1 LGHDT and CDR2 YNNKEL (reference sequence). In DNA form, the CDR3 reads TGTGCCAGCAGCCAAGCCCCGGACACTATGTACGAGCAGTACTTC. This codes for CASSQAPDTMYEQYF.

The genes are TRBV7-9 and TRBJ2-3, with 8 bases that match TRBD2. CDR3 size: 13 residues. Germline V gene sequence: CDR1 SEHNR, CDR2 FQNEAQ (reference sequence). J gave up 7 bases and V 5 bases, and 5 bases lay outside the gene matches. CDR3 nucleotide sequence: TGTGCCAGCAGCCCGCGGGGGGCGAATACGCAGTATTTT. Translating gives CASSPRGANTQYF.

The chain is built from TRBV10-2 and TRBJ2-1, with 7 positions matching TRBD1. This CDR3 has 15 residues. Trimming at V came to 6 bases and at J to 4 bases, leaving 9 bases not matched to a gene. The V gene's germline CDR1 is WSHSY and CDR2 SAAADI. The DNA for the CDR3 is TGCGCCAGCAGAGAGGACAGGAAATTATACAATGAGCAGTTCTTC. Its protein is CASREDRKLYNEQFF.

The V call is TRBV6-5, the J call TRBJ2-7; 7 positions match TRBD1. The ends lost 2 bases at V and 13 bases at J; junction bases unmatched: 11. In germline, CDR1 is MNHEY, CDR2 SVGAGI. This CDR3 comprises 13 residues. This chain's CDR3 is CASSYEPSTGFYF. The CDR3 coding sequence is TGTGCCAGCAGTTACGAGCCTTCGACAGGGTTTTACTTC.

The V gene is TRBV19, the J gene TRBJ2-1; 9 bases agree with TRBD1. Germline trimming cut 2 bases from V and 4 bases from J; bases unmatched to any gene: 9. The CDR3 extends over 17 amino acids. Per germline, CDR1 LNHDA and CDR2 SQIVND (reference sequence). The CDR3 is CASSISKGQGLYNEQFF. The CDR3 DNA reads TGTGCCAGTAGTATAAGTAAGGGACAGGGCCTTTACAATGAGCAGTTCTTC. Full variable domain (remainder filled in from reference TRBV19 and TRBJ2-1): DGGITQSPKYLFRKEGQNVTLSCEQNLNHDAMYWYRQDPGQGLRLIYYSQIVNDFQKGDIAEGYSVSREKKESFPLTVTSAQKNPTAFYLCASSISKGQGLYNEQFFGPGTRLTVL.

The chain joins TRBV12-2 to TRBJ1-2; TRBD1 is the table's D call, not checked against the DNA. TRBV12-2 is recorded as a pseudogene. The CDR3 totals 15 residues. CDR3 DNA sequence: TGTGCAAGTCGCTTAGCGCTTGCCAGGGTATATGGCTACACCTTC. It is translated as CASRLALARVYGYTF.

This clone was counted between two and nine times. This specimen includes other DNA sequences encoding the same CDR3. The V call is TRBV2, the J call TRBJ1-1; no clear D. CDR1 is SNHLY, CDR2 FYNNEI, per germline. The ends were cut back, 4 bases at V and 2 bases at J, with 5 bases in the middle. This CDR3 is 12 amino acids long. The CDR3: CASSGLNTEAFF. The DNA for the CDR3 is TGTGCCAGCAGTGGTTTAAACACTGAAGCTTTCTTT. The full variable domain, rest sourced from reference TRBV2 and TRBJ1-1, is EPEVTQTPSHQVTQMGQEVILRCVPISNHLYFYWYRQILGQKVEFLVSFYNNEISEKSEIFDDQFSVERPDGSNFTLKIRSTKLEDSAMYFCASSGLNTEAFFGQGTRLTVV.

The rearrangement joins TRBV19 to TRBJ1-2; TRBD1 might be the D (5 bases). This CDR3 spans 11 amino acids. Trimming took 5 bases from V and 14 from J, leaving 15 bases between them. Germline assignment: CDR1 LNHDA and CDR2 SQIVND (reference sequence). CDR3 sequence (DNA): TGTGCCAGTAGTGACTTCGGGGGGAGAACCTTC. Its protein product is CASSDFGGRTF. Full variable domain (remainder filled in from reference TRBV19 and TRBJ1-2): DGGITQSPKYLFRKEGQNVTLSCEQNLNHDAMYWYRQDPGQGLRLIYYSQIVNDFQKGDIAEGYSVSREKKESFPLTVTSAQKNPTAFYLCASSDFGGRTFGSGTRLTVV.

The V call is TRBV4-1, the J call TRBJ2-7; 7 positions agree with TRBD2. With 1 base clipped from V and 0 bases from J, the junction kept 6 bases outside the gene matches. The CDR3 totals 16 residues. CDR1 is MGHRA, CDR2 YSYEKL, per germline. As DNA, the CDR3 is TGCGCCAGCAGCCAAGCTACAGCGGGGCTCTCCTACGAGCAGTACTTC. Translating it yields CASSQATAGLSYEQYF.

The rearrangement joins TRBV6-1 to TRBJ1-2, with a tentative D call TRBD1 (5 bases). V dropped 0 bases and J dropped 2 bases, with 22 bases sitting between them. This CDR3 region has 19 residues. Germline V lookup: CDR1 MNHNS, CDR2 SASEGT. In DNA form, the CDR3 reads TGTGCCAGCAGTGAAGCCGGCAGGGTGCCCCGTCCTATCAACTATGGCTACACCTTC. It encodes CASSEAGRVPRPINYGYTF.

The V call is TRBV4-2, the J call TRBJ1-1; TRBD1 might be the D (6 bases). The CDR3 sequence is 15 residues long. Germline V CDR1 and CDR2: LGHNA, YNFKEQ. The V end lost 4 bases, the J end lost 3 bases, and 15 bases lay between the germline ends. The CDR3: CASSRRPDRHTEAFF. In DNA, the CDR3 is TGTGCCAGCAGCCGCCGTCCTGACAGGCACACTGAAGCTTTCTTT.

The chain carries TRBV6-4 and TRBJ1-1; a weak D match, TRBD1 (6 bases). Trimming took off 3 bases at V and 4 bases at J, with 15 bases between the two ends. The CDR3 consists of 15 residues. Germline V gene data show CDR1 as MRHNA and CDR2 as SNTAGT. CDR3 in amino acids: CASSERPGGGTEAFF. CDR3 sequence (DNA): TGTGCCAGCAGTGAAAGGCCGGGAGGGGGCACTGAAGCTTTCTTT.

This chain connects TRBV6-2 or TRBV6-3 to TRBJ2-7; no reliable D call. Trimming shortened V by 5 bases and J by 4 bases, and 12 bases separated the two germline ends. Germline V gives CDR1 MNHEY, CDR2 SVGEGT. This CDR3 has 13 residues. CDR3 amino acids: CASSAWLFYEQYF. CDR3 bases: TGTGCCAGCAGTGCATGGCTTTTTTACGAGCAGTACTTC.

CDR3 nucleotides: TGTGCCAGCAGCTTAGGACAGGTGCTCTCTGGAAACACCATATATTTT. Translating gives CASSLGQVLSGNTIYF. The V gene is TRBV7-6, the J gene TRBJ1-3; D might be TRBD1 (6 bases). Deletions cut 1 base from V and 0 bases from J, with 10 bases between. Germline V CDR1 and CDR2: SGHVS, FNYEAQ. The CDR3 has 16 residues.

This clone was counted a few times. The V gene is TRBV27, the J gene TRBJ1-5; D is unresolved. The V end was cut by 5 bases, the J end by 5 bases, with 7 bases between. Germline V gene lookup returns CDR1 MNHEY and CDR2 SMNVEV (reference sequence). The CDR3 loop spans 12 amino acids. CDR3: CASSPGDQPQHF. In DNA form, the CDR3 reads TGTGCCAGCAGTCCCGGGGATCAGCCCCAGCATTTT.